This is a list of T cell receptor beta chains from one sample in a study of OX40 agonist ivuxolimab in advanced cancers. Some clones are missing from TCRdb's copy, which holds only in-frame ones; the method was immunoSEQ multiplex PCR. The sample has approximately 80,000 clones; 75% to 95% are singletons. Specimen: CD4+ or CD8+ T cells sorted from blood, collected in a trial of the OX40 agonist ivuxolimab. The origin of the receptors is an adult with an advanced solid tumor such as melanoma, head and neck, liver or kidney cancer. Each CDR3 is given with its conserved first and last residue.

CASSLGTELKAFF	TRBV7-9
CASSPTTPGQAPSTNEKLFF	TRBV19
CASSSQGSSSEQYF	TRBV5-1
CASSVGGTWDDSPLHF	TRBV9
CASSPQTASYEQYF	TRBV18
CATSRGQGAPVNYGYTF	TRBV15
CASRDRGTYEQYF	TRBV19
CASSIDRNYGYTF	TRBV19
CASEQDNYGYTF	TRBV30
CASSLEGRYQETQYF	TRBV5-1
CASSLSRQQAFF	TRBV28
CASNVRGVQETQYF	TRBV19
CASLGGWGVLTEAFF	TRBV6-1
CASSSYSGYGYTF	TRBV13
CATSSGLAGQQETQYF	TRBV15
CAISPGQENEKLFF	TRBV19
CASSSGTAAWANVLTF	TRBV18
CASRESGGNYGYTF	TRBV2
CATGTSSGNTIYF	TRBV27
CASSPGLSTNEKLFF	TRBV23-1